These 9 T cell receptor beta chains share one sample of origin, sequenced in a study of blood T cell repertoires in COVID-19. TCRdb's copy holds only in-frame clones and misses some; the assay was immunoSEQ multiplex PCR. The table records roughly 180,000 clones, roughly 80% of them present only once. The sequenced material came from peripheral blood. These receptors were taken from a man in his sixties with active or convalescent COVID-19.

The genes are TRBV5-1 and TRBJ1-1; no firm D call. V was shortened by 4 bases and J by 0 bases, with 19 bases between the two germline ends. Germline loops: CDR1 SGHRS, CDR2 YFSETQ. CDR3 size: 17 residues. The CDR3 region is CASSHLGKGEMNTEAFF. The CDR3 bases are TGCGCCAGCAGCCACCTGGGAAAGGGAGAGATGAACACTGAAGCTTTCTTT. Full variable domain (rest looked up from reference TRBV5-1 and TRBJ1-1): KAGVTQTPRYLIKTRGQQVTLSCSPISGHRSVSWYQQTPGQGLQFLFEYFSETQRNKGNFPGRFSGRQFSNSRSEMNVSTLELGDSALYLCASSHLGKGEMNTEAFFGQGTRLTVV.

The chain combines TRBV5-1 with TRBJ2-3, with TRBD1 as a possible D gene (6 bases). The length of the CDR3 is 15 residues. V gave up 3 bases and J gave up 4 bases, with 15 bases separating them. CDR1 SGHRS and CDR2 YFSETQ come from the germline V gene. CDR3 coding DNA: TGCGCCAGCAGCTCCCTTAAGGGGGATGCAGATACGCAGTATTTT. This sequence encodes CASSSLKGDADTQYF.

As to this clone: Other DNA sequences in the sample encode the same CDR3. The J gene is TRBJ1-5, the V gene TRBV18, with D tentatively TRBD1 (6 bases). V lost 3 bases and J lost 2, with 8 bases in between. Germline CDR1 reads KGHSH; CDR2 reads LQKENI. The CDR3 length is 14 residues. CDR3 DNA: TGTGCCAGCTCACCCCCAGGGGGCAATCAGCCCCAGCATTTT. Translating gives CASSPPGGNQPQHF.

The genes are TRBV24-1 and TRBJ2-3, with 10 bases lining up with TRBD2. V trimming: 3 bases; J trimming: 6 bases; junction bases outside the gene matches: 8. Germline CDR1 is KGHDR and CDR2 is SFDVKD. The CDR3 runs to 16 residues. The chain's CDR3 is CATSDRAGGIWDTQYF. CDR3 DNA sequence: TGTGCCACCAGTGATCGAGCGGGGGGGATCTGGGATACGCAGTATTTT.

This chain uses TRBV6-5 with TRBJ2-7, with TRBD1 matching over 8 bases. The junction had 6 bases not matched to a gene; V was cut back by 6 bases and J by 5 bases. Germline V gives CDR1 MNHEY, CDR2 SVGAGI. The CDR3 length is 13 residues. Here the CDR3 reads CASRGPGGDEQYF. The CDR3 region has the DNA TGTGCCAGCAGGGGGCCAGGGGGCGACGAGCAGTACTTC.

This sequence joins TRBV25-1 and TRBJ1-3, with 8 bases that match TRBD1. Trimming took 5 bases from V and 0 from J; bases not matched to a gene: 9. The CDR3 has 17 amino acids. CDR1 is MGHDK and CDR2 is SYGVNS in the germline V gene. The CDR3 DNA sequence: TGTGCCAGCAGTACCCCAGGGGGCTATTCCTCTGGAAACACCATATATTTT. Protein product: CASSTPGGYSSGNTIYF.

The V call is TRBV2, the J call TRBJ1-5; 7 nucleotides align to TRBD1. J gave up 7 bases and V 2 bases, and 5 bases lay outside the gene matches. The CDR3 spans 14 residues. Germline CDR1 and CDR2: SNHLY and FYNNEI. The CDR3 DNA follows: TGTGCCAGCAGTGAAAGGACAGGAGACCAGCCCCAGCATTTT. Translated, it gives CASSERTGDQPQHF. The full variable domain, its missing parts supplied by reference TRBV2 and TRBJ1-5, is EPEVTQTPSHQVTQMGQEVILRCVPISNHLYFYWYRQILGQKVEFLVSFYNNEISEKSEIFDDQFSVERPDGSNFTLKIRSTKLEDSAMYFCASSERTGDQPQHFGDGTRLSIL.

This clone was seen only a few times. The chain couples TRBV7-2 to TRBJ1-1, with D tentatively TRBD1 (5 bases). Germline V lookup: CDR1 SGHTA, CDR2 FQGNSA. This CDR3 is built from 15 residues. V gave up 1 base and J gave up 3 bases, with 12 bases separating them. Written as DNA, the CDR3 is TGTGCCAGCAGCTTAGTTCCAGGGTCGGACACTGAAGCTTTCTTT. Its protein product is CASSLVPGSDTEAFF.

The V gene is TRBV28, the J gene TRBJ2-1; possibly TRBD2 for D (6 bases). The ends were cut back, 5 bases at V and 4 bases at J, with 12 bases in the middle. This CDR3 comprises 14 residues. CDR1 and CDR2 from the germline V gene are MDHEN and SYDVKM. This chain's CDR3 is CASSRNSGYNEQFF. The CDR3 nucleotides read TGTGCCAGCAGTAGAAATAGCGGATACAATGAGCAGTTCTTC.